Below are 18 T cell receptor beta chains sequenced from a single sample in a study of cytomegalovirus exposure and HLA in healthy donors. Amplification used 60 Vbeta primers and 13 Jbeta primers. Sequencing used immunoSEQ multiplex PCR; TCRdb keeps in-frame clones, though not all of them. The sample lists tens of thousands of clones, just under 75% seen once, with 6% to 7% in the top ten. The sample taken for sequencing was PBMCs. The receptors were sampled from a man aged 30 to 45 in good health and CMV-seropositive.

V is TRBV27 and J is TRBJ1-2; weak D call: TRBD1 (5 bases). The CDR3 has 15 amino acids. Trimming shortened V by 3 bases and J by 5 bases, and 16 bases separated the two germline ends. CDR1 and CDR2 from the germline V gene are MNHEY and SMNVEV (reference sequence). CDR3 DNA sequence: TGTGCCAGCAGTTTGGCGGGGCGTCTGCTTTATGGCTACACCTTC. As protein: CASSLAGRLLYGYTF.

This clone occurred once. V gene TRBV11-1 combines with J gene TRBJ2-5; TRBD1 might be the D (6 bases). Germline CDR1 is SGHAT and CDR2 is FQDESV (reference sequence). V lost 1 base and J lost 3, with 12 bases in between. CDR3 size: 15 residues. CDR3 bases: TGTGCCAGCAGCTTAGAACCAGGGGCGGAAGAGACCCAGTACTTC. Translated: CASSLEPGAEETQYF. The variable domain in full, with the rest retrieved from reference TRBV11-1 and TRBJ2-5, is EAEVAQSPRYKITEKSQAVAFWCDPISGHATLYWYRQILGQGPELLVQFQDESVVDDSQLPKDRFSAERLKGVDSTLKIQPAELGDSAMYLCASSLEPGAEETQYFGPGTRLLVL.

V is TRBV10-3 and J is TRBJ2-5, with a possible D match to TRBD1 (6 bases). CDR3 length: 14 amino acids. V gave up 4 bases and J gave up 4 bases, with 13 bases separating them. The V gene's germline CDR1 is ENHRY and CDR2 SYGVKD. DNA of the CDR3: TGTGCCATCAGTGGTGGGGGCTCCGCAGAGACCCAGTACTTC. Amino acids: CAISGGGSAETQYF.

This sequence joins TRBV4-2 and TRBJ2-7; D remains unclear. Germline V gene data show CDR1 as LGHNA and CDR2 as YNFKEQ. V lost 3 bases and J 2 bases, leaving 8 bases between the germline ends. The CDR3 has 13 amino acids. The CDR3 loop reads CASSQGITYEQYF. The CDR3 nucleotides read TGTGCCAGCAGCCAGGGCATCACCTACGAGCAGTACTTC.

This chain uses TRBV27 with TRBJ1-2, with D possibly TRBD1 on 6 matching bases. Trimming removed 7 bases from V and 7 bases from J, with 16 bases in between. The length of the CDR3 is 13 residues. Looked up from germline, CDR1 is MNHEY and CDR2 is SMNVEV (reference sequence). The CDR3 region is CASKSGGGGGYTF. CDR3 in DNA: TGTGCCAGCAAAAGTGGGGGCGGGGGTGGCTACACCTTC.

This clone was picked up one time. The chain combines TRBV5-6 with TRBJ2-7; TRBD1 agrees at 7 bases. This CDR3 has 15 residues. The V gene's germline CDR1 is SGHDT and CDR2 YYEEEE. With V trimmed by 7 bases and J by 2 bases, 12 bases remained unmatched. The CDR3 DNA reads TGTGCCAGCTCGGAAAGGGGGCCTCCAACCTACGAGCAGTACTTC. It yields the protein CASSERGPPTYEQYF.

The sample holds a few counts of this clone. V is TRBV6-1 and J is TRBJ1-2; tentative D call: TRBD1 (5 bases). The CDR3 is made up of 16 amino acids. V was clipped by 1 base and J by 0 bases, with 12 bases between them. CDR1 is MNHNS and CDR2 is SASEGT in the germline V gene. Written as DNA, the CDR3 is TGTGCCAGCAGTGAAGAGGGCCAGGGAACTAACTATGGCTACACCTTC. The encoded protein is CASSEEGQGTNYGYTF.

This chain uses TRBV7-2 with TRBJ2-2; no definite D call. CDR1 and CDR2 from the germline V gene are SGHTA and FQGNSA. Trimming removed 8 bases from V and 3 bases from J, with 7 bases in between. The CDR3 loop spans 12 amino acids. The CDR3 coding sequence is TGTGCCAGCGGGCCGTACACCGGGGAGCTGTTTTTT. As protein: CASGPYTGELFF.

The chain recombines TRBV4-2 with TRBJ2-7; 7 nucleotides align to TRBD1. This CDR3 is built from 15 residues. The V gene's germline CDR1 is LGHNA and CDR2 YNFKEQ. The junction had 6 bases not matched to a gene; V was cut back by 1 base and J by 3 bases. CDR3: CASSQGAGGNYEQYF. The DNA of the CDR3 is TGTGCCAGCAGCCAAGGGGCAGGGGGTAACTACGAGCAGTACTTC.

J is TRBJ1-2 and V is TRBV20-1; D unresolved. The germline CDR1 and CDR2 sequences are DFQATT and SNEGSKA (reference sequence). V was clipped by 3 bases and J by 5 bases, with 4 bases between them. This CDR3 has 10 residues. As DNA, the CDR3 is TGCAGTGCTAGTTCTTATGGCTACACCTTC. This sequence encodes CSASSYGYTF.

The V gene is TRBV5-4, the J gene TRBJ2-7; 10 positions match TRBD1. Trimming took 4 bases from V and 2 from J; bases not matched to a gene: 3. The CDR3 contains 14 residues. Germline CDR1 and CDR2: SGHNT and YYREEE (reference sequence). The CDR3 loop reads CASSGTGAAYEQYF. The CDR3 DNA reads as TGTGCCAGCAGCGGGACAGGGGCTGCCTACGAGCAGTACTTC. The whole variable domain, remainder taken from reference TRBV5-4 and TRBJ2-7, is ETGVTQSPTHLIKTRGQQVTLRCSSQSGHNTVSWYQQALGQGPQFIFQYYREEENGRGNFPPRFSGLQFPNYSSELNVNALELDDSALYLCASSGTGAAYEQYFGPGTRLTVT.

The V call is TRBV6-1, the J call TRBJ2-1; D is undetermined. Germline V gene data show CDR1 as MNHNS and CDR2 as SASEGT. Trimming took 2 bases from V and 9 from J, leaving 5 bases between them. CDR3 length equals 11 residues. In DNA form, the CDR3 reads TGTGCCAGCAGTGAAACCGGTGAGCAGTTCTTC. Its protein is CASSETGEQFF.

The genes are TRBV4-3 and TRBJ2-7; 8 nucleotides agree with TRBD2. Germline values: CDR1 LGHNA, CDR2 YSLEER. The CDR3 is 15 residues long. Trimming cost V 0 bases and J 3 bases; bases outside gene matches: 4. The CDR3 loop is CASSQETSGLYEQYF. For the CDR3, the DNA is TGCGCCAGCAGCCAAGAAACTAGCGGTCTCTACGAGCAGTACTTC.

Details on this clone: An end of the junction does not agree with germline; a read error may underlie this. V gene TRBV7-9 combines with J gene TRBJ1-1, with D tentatively TRBD1 (6 bases). This CDR3 comprises 12 residues. Looked up from germline, CDR1 is SEHNR and CDR2 is FQNEAQ (reference sequence). The DNA for the CDR3 is TGTTCCAGCAGCTTAATTCAGGGGAGTGCTTTCTTT. Protein: CSSSLIQGSAFF.

This clone has just one count. The chain links TRBV9 to TRBJ1-6; TRBD1 aligns across 7 bases. The germline gives CDR1 SGDLS, CDR2 YYNGEE. This CDR3 region has 15 residues. The J segment lost 5 bases and the V segment lost 6 bases, leaving 8 bases of the junction unmatched. CDR3 DNA: TGTGCCAGCACCGGAGGGACAGTTAATAATTCACCCCTCCACTTT. It translates to CASTGGTVNNSPLHF.

The V call is TRBV11-3, the J call TRBJ2-7, with a tentative D call TRBD1 (5 bases). Germline V gene lookup returns CDR1 SGHNT and CDR2 YENEEA. Trimming left V 1 base short and J 2 bases short, with 6 bases between. The CDR3 totals 13 residues. Here the CDR3 DNA reads TGTGCCAGCAGCTTAGGACAGCCCTACGAGCAGTACTTC. Amino acid sequence: CASSLGQPYEQYF.

This chain links TRBV5-5 with TRBJ1-4; D unresolved. Germline lookup yields CDR1 SGHKS and CDR2 YYEKEE (reference sequence). CDR3 size: 13 residues. V was cut by 4 bases and J by 7 bases, with 11 bases left in between. The chain's CDR3 is CASSPYGVEKLFF. As DNA, the CDR3 is TGTGCCAGCAGCCCCTACGGGGTTGAAAAACTGTTTTTT.

The CDR3 loop reads CASSPDRVAGNTIYF. The CDR3 DNA follows: TGCGCCAGCAGTCCCGACAGGGTCGCTGGAAACACCATATATTTT. The chain uses TRBV4-3 and TRBJ1-3; 7 bases match TRBD1. The CDR3 is 15 residues long. With V trimmed by 6 bases and J by 2 bases, 7 bases remained unmatched. CDR1 is LGHNA and CDR2 is YSLEER in the germline V gene.